The 5 T cell receptor beta chains below were found in one sample sequenced in a study of blood T cells in healthy people across ages. Then a second PCR, running about 7 to 11 cycles, was carried out with a sample-barcoded 5' primer and a J-beta primer mix. Using its own MiXCR run on the 5' RACE reads, TCRdb lists one record per CDR3 protein. This sample yields around 1,500,000 distinct CDR3 sequences, of which about 40% are seen a single time; less than 8% belongs to the top ten. Specimen: blood. The source of these receptors is a woman aged 18-29 years in good health.

This clonotype was seen a few times. The chain has TRBV10-3 and TRBJ2-3, with 9 bases that match TRBD2. Per germline, CDR1 ENHRY and CDR2 SYGVKD. CDR3 length: 20 amino acids. V gave up 8 bases and J gave up 2 bases; unmatched junction bases: 23. The CDR3: CAIGGLLAGEQILSTDTQYF. The CDR3, as DNA: TGTGCCATCGGCGGACTATTAGCGGGGGAGCAGATCCTATCCACAGATACGCAGTATTTT.

The V and J genes are TRBV7-2 and TRBJ2-1; the match to TRBD1 covers 8 bases. The CDR3 runs 18 residues. The J segment lost 7 bases and the V segment lost 1 base, leaving 15 bases of the junction unmatched. Germline CDR1 SGHTA, CDR2 FQGNSA. In DNA form, the CDR3 reads TGTGCCAGCAGCTTAGGACCCTACGGACAGGGCTTGGGGAATGAGCAGTTCTTC. Its protein product is CASSLGPYGQGLGNEQFF.

The chain uses TRBV9 and TRBJ2-3; D call uncertain. Germline V lookup: CDR1 SGDLS, CDR2 YYNGEE. The length of the CDR3 is 16 residues. V was clipped by 0 bases and J by 5 bases, with 16 bases between them. The CDR3 sequence is CASSVGSPSLLDTQYF. The DNA of the CDR3 is TGTGCCAGCAGCGTAGGGTCGCCGTCCCTTTTAGATACGCAGTATTTT. Drawing the rest from reference TRBV9 and TRBJ2-3, the complete variable domain is DSGVTQTPKHLITATGQRVTLRCSPRSGDLSVYWYQQSLDQGLQFLIQYYNGEERAKGNILERFSAQQFPDLHSELNLSSLELGDSALYFCASSVGSPSLLDTQYFGPGTRLTVL.

This clonotype has a handful of counts. The chain uses TRBV7-2 and TRBJ2-1; D ambiguous. The ends were cut back, 2 bases at V and 2 bases at J, with 10 bases in the middle. Germline V gene lookup returns CDR1 SGHTA and CDR2 FQGNSA. The CDR3 length is 15 residues. The CDR3: CASSLLSFPYNEQFF. The CDR3 DNA follows: TGTGCCAGCAGCTTACTCTCTTTCCCCTACAATGAGCAGTTCTTC.

This clonotype turned up a few times. The V gene is TRBV7-9, the J gene TRBJ2-7; TRBD1 or TRBD2 may be the D gene (5 bases each). Trimming cost V 4 bases and J 2 bases, with 12 bases left between them. This CDR3 is built from 14 residues. Germline lookup yields CDR1 SEHNR and CDR2 FQNEAQ (reference sequence). CDR3 region: CASSSRDGPYEQYF. For the CDR3, the DNA is TGTGCCAGCAGCTCCCGGGACGGGCCCTACGAGCAGTACTTC.